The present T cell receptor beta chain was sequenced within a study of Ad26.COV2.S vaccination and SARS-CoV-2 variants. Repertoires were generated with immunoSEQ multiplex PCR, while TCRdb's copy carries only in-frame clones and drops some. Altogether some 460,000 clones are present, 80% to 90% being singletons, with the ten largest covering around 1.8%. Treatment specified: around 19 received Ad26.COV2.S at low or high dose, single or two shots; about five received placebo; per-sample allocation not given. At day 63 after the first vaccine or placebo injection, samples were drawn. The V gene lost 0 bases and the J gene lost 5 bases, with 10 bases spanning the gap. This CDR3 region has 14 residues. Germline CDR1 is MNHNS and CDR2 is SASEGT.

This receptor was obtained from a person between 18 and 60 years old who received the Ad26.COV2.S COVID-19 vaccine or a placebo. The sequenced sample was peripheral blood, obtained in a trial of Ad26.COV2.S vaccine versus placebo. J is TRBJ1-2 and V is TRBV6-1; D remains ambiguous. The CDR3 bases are TGTGCCAGCAGTGAAGCGGTCCAGTCATATGGCTACACCTTC. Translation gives CASSEAVQSYGYTF.